The 21 T cell receptor beta chains presented below share a single source sample, sequenced in a study of blood T cells in healthy people across ages. PCR was performed a second time for about 7 to 12 cycles using a sample-barcoded 5' primer and a J-beta primer mix. TCRdb re-analysed the 5' RACE reads in MiXCR, keeping a single row per CDR3 protein. The data contain 500,000 to 550,000 distinct CDR3 sequences, 24% of them singletons. These same data were also listed under a study on T cells of mothers and their children.

Material for sequencing was blood. These receptors were obtained from a boy aged 5-17 years in good health.

In its sample, this clonotype was seen a few times. V is TRBV28 and J is TRBJ2-2; 7 nucleotides line up with TRBD1. CDR3 length: 14 residues. J was trimmed by 0 bases and V by 11 bases; bases with no gene match: 6. The germline gives CDR1 MDHEN, CDR2 SYDVKM. The CDR3 reads CAGGDRTNTGELFF. The CDR3 DNA reads TGTGCCGGTGGGGACAGAACGAACACCGGGGAGCTGTTTTTT. The complete variable domain, with remaining parts taken from reference TRBV28 and TRBJ2-2, reads DVKVTQSSRYLVKRTGEKVFLECVQDMDHENMFWYRQDPGLGLRLIYFSYDVKMKEKGDIPEGYSVSREKKERFSLILESASTNQTSMYLCAGGDRTNTGELFFGEGSRLTVL.

This clonotype was detected a few times. The V call is TRBV7-2, the J call TRBJ1-3; no clear D. CDR1 and CDR2 from the germline V gene are SGHTA and FQGNSA. The germline V and J ends were trimmed by 4 bases and 0 bases, with 13 bases remaining between them. CDR3 length equals 16 residues. DNA of the CDR3: TGTGCCAGCAGCTCAGACTCGACGGGCTCTGGAAACACCATATATTTT. Protein: CASSSDSTGSGNTIYF.

There are a few counts of this clonotype. The genes are TRBV7-2 and TRBJ2-3; weak D call: TRBD2 (6 bases). Germline V gene sequence: CDR1 SGHTA, CDR2 FQGNSA. V was clipped by 2 bases and J by 2 bases, with 8 bases between them. The CDR3 has 14 amino acids. CDR3 bases: TGTGCCAGCAGCTTACAGCGGGCCACAGATACGCAGTATTTT. It translates to CASSLQRATDTQYF.

This clonotype was recorded many times. V usage is TRBV11-2 and J usage is TRBJ2-5; maybe TRBD1 (7 bases). Near its end, the DNA agrees better with TRBJ2-7, so the J call may be wrong. CDR1 is SGHAT, CDR2 FQNNGV, per germline. The CDR3 extends over 15 amino acids. Here the CDR3 DNA reads TGTGCCAGCAGCCTATCGCGGGACAGACCCTACGAGCAGTACTTC. Its protein product is CASSLSRDRPYEQYF.

The chain recombines TRBV28 with TRBJ2-5; D remains unclear. The CDR3 loop spans 14 amino acids. Germline V gene sequence: CDR1 MDHEN, CDR2 SYDVKM. Trimming shortened V by 5 bases and J by 3 bases, and 13 bases separated the two germline ends. CDR3 protein: CASSPDLSKETQYF. DNA for the CDR3: TGTGCCAGCAGTCCGGACCTCAGCAAAGAGACCCAGTACTTC.

J is TRBJ1-1 and V is TRBV28; TRBD1 matches at 7 bases. Per germline, CDR1 MDHEN and CDR2 SYDVKM. V trimming: 6 bases; J trimming: 4 bases; junction bases outside the gene matches: 11. The CDR3 has 15 residues. CDR3 nucleotides: TGTGCCAGCAGAACTACCTCGACAGGGACCACTGAAGCTTTCTTT. It codes for CASRTTSTGTTEAFF. The full variable domain, rest sourced from reference TRBV28 and TRBJ1-1, is DVKVTQSSRYLVKRTGEKVFLECVQDMDHENMFWYRQDPGLGLRLIYFSYDVKMKEKGDIPEGYSVSREKKERFSLILESASTNQTSMYLCASRTTSTGTTEAFFGQGTRLTVV.

This clonotype appeared many times. The chain uses TRBV7-2 and TRBJ2-5, with TRBD2 as a possible D gene (5 bases). The germline V and J ends were trimmed by 4 bases and 4 bases, with 13 bases remaining between them. The CDR3 extends over 14 amino acids. Germline V gene sequence: CDR1 SGHTA, CDR2 FQGNSA. In DNA, the CDR3 is TGTGCCAGCAGCTACAACGAGGGCCGAGAGACCCAGTACTTC. Translating it yields CASSYNEGRETQYF.

This rearrangement joins TRBV7-3 to TRBJ2-1, with D unclear. Germline CDR1 and CDR2: SGHTA and FQGTGA. The CDR3 runs to 13 residues. V lost 3 bases to trimming and J lost 8 bases, with 11 bases between them. The CDR3 region is CASSLTGKDEQFF. For the CDR3, the DNA is TGTGCCAGCAGCTTGACTGGAAAGGATGAGCAGTTCTTC.

There are a few counts of this clonotype. The chain joins TRBV5-6 to TRBJ2-1; D remains unclear. V was cut by 0 bases and J by 4 bases, with 8 bases left in between. The CDR3 totals 14 residues. Germline assignment: CDR1 SGHDT and CDR2 YYEEEE. CDR3 loop: CASSLVQNYNEQFF. In DNA, the CDR3 is TGTGCCAGCAGCTTGGTACAGAATTACAATGAGCAGTTCTTC.

V gene TRBV29-1 combines with J gene TRBJ2-3; 8 bases match TRBD1. This CDR3 has 13 residues. In germline, CDR1 is SQVTM, CDR2 ANQGSEA. CDR3 in DNA: TGCAACGCCGACAGGGGAAGCACAGATACGCAGTATTTT. Protein sequence: CNADRGSTDTQYF.

This clonotype has a handful of counts. The CDR3 loop is CASSESGTNEKLFF. Here the CDR3 DNA reads TGTGCCAGCAGTGAAAGCGGAACTAATGAAAAACTGTTTTTT. The chain has TRBV25-1 and TRBJ1-4; D not resolved. The V end was cut by 2 bases, the J end by 1 base, with 5 bases between. This CDR3 has 14 amino acids. The germline CDR1 and CDR2 sequences are MGHDK and SYGVNS.

There are many counts of this clonotype. CDR3 nucleotides: TGTGCCAGCAGTGACTCGCAGGGGACAGATACGCAGTATTTT. Its translation is CASSDSQGTDTQYF. The chain carries TRBV6-4 and TRBJ2-3; D might be TRBD1 (6 bases). CDR1 and CDR2 from the germline V gene are MRHNA and SNTAGT. CDR3 length: 14 residues. V lost 0 bases, J lost 3 bases, and 7 bases lay in between.

Only a few counts were recorded for this clonotype. The chain combines TRBV24-1 with TRBJ2-5; 8 positions match TRBD2. From germline, CDR1 is KGHDR and CDR2 SFDVKD. The CDR3 runs to 19 residues. Trimming cost V 1 base and J 2 bases; bases outside gene matches: 14. The CDR3 DNA reads TGTGCCACCAGTGATTTCGGTAGAGCGGGAGTTAGTAGACAAGAGACCCAGTACTTC. Translation gives CATSDFGRAGVSRQETQYF.

The gene calls are TRBV4-3 and TRBJ2-3; D uncertain. Germline loops: CDR1 LGHNA, CDR2 YSLEER. The CDR3 has 14 amino acids. V gave up 1 base and J gave up 0 bases, with 5 bases separating them. The CDR3 nucleotides read TGCGCCAGCAGCCAAGTGGAAAGCACAGATACGCAGTATTTT. This sequence encodes CASSQVESTDTQYF.

This clonotype has more than one count but fewer than ten. This chain links TRBV20-1 with TRBJ1-2; possibly TRBD1 for D (6 bases). The CDR3 is 14 residues long. V shed 5 bases and J shed 6 bases, with 19 bases lying between them. Per the germline V gene, CDR1 is DFQATT and CDR2 is SNEGSKA (reference sequence). Here the CDR3 DNA reads TGCAGTGCTGGACGACCCGCCAGGACAGATGGCTACACCTTC. It encodes CSAGRPARTDGYTF.

This clonotype turned up a few times. This chain uses TRBV9 with TRBJ1-1; D unclear. The CDR3 contains 15 residues. V shed 4 bases and J shed 1 base, with 14 bases lying between them. Germline CDR1 and CDR2: SGDLS and YYNGEE. The CDR3 region is CASSPQGMGNTEAFF. The CDR3 nucleotides read TGTGCCAGCAGCCCCCAAGGGATGGGGAACACTGAAGCTTTCTTT.

The CDR3 is CASSSTSGNTQETQYF. The CDR3 DNA reads TGTGCCAGCAGCTCGACTAGCGGGAATACACAAGAGACCCAGTACTTC. This sequence joins TRBV7-9 and TRBJ2-5, with 11 bases lining up with TRBD2. Germline V gene sequence: CDR1 SEHNR, CDR2 FQNEAQ (reference sequence). The CDR3 extends over 16 amino acids. J gave up 2 bases and V 4 bases, and 6 bases lay outside the gene matches.

The chain employs TRBV7-2 and TRBJ2-3, with TRBD2 matching 11 bases. The trim removed 1 base at V and 3 bases at J, leaving 9 bases unmatched. Germline CDR1 SGHTA, CDR2 FQGNSA. The CDR3 is 18 residues long. CDR3 region: CASSLVPSGGPLTDTQYF. In nucleotides, the CDR3 is TGTGCCAGCAGCTTAGTTCCTAGCGGGGGGCCTTTAACAGATACGCAGTATTTT.

The rearrangement uses TRBV5-1 and TRBJ2-2; 7 bases are a match to TRBD2. The CDR3 spans 15 residues. The germline CDR1 and CDR2 sequences are SGHRS and YFSETQ. After removal of 4 bases from V and 7 bases from J, the junction contained 10 bases not matched to a gene. In DNA form, the CDR3 reads TGCGCCAGCAGCCCCAGCGGGGTTAGCATCGGGGAGCTGTTTTTT. It yields the protein CASSPSGVSIGELFF.

The genes are TRBV5-1 and TRBJ2-1; maybe TRBD1 (6 bases). Looked up from germline, CDR1 is SGHRS and CDR2 is YFSETQ. Trimming took off 0 bases at V and 9 bases at J, with 13 bases between the two ends. CDR3 size: 14 residues. Written as DNA, the CDR3 is TGCGCCAGCAGCTTGGGGCAGGGGTGGACTGAGCAGTTCTTC. Amino acid sequence: CASSLGQGWTEQFF.

This clonotype was seen more than once but under ten times. J is TRBJ2-2 and V is TRBV6-6; a possible D gene is TRBD2 (6 bases). CDR3 length: 14 residues. V was cut by 2 bases and J by 4 bases, with 8 bases left in between. Germline V gene sequence: CDR1 MNHNY, CDR2 SVGAGI (reference sequence). In nucleotides, the CDR3 is TGTGCCAGCAGTTACCAGCGGGTCACCGGGGAGCTGTTTTTT. It translates to CASSYQRVTGELFF.